A single sample gave rise to the 10 T cell receptor beta chains below, sequenced in a study of blood T cell repertoires in COVID-19. Profiled with immunoSEQ multiplex PCR; TCRdb holds only in-frame clones, not every one. The table records about 100,000 clones, 82% of them present only once. Sequenced: peripheral blood. Receptor source: a man aged 55 to 70 with acute or convalescent COVID-19.

This clone was seen a few times. The chain couples TRBV7-6 to TRBJ2-1; 8 positions agree with TRBD2. Germline trimming cut 4 bases from V and 6 bases from J; bases unmatched to any gene: 8. Germline CDR1 and CDR2: SGHVS and FNYEAQ. This CDR3 is 15 amino acids long. The CDR3 DNA sequence: TGTGCCAGCAGCTCGGGATTAGCGGGGATCAATGAGCAGTTCTTC. Translated: CASSSGLAGINEQFF.

This chain connects TRBV5-1 to TRBJ1-1, with TRBD1 as a possible D gene (5 bases). The V end lost 0 bases, the J end lost 8 bases, and 11 bases lay between the germline ends. The CDR3 loop spans 13 amino acids. Germline V lookup: CDR1 SGHRS, CDR2 YFSETQ. CDR3 coding DNA: TGCGCCAGCAGCTTGGGTGGGAGGGGAGAAGCTTTCTTT. Translated: CASSLGGRGEAFF.

V is TRBV2 and J is TRBJ2-3; possibly TRBD2 for D (5 bases). The CDR3 length is 13 residues. V gave up 3 bases and J gave up 1 base, with 5 bases separating them. Germline values: CDR1 SNHLY, CDR2 FYNNEI. In DNA form, the CDR3 reads TGTGCCAGCAGTGAGAGGGGCACAGATACGCAGTATTTT. The encoded protein is CASSERGTDTQYF.

The genes are TRBV9 and TRBJ2-5; 7 bases match TRBD2. Germline CDR1 and CDR2: SGDLS and YYNGEE. The V gene end was trimmed by 0 bases and the J gene end by 3 bases; junction bases not matched to a gene: 5. The CDR3 runs 15 residues. The CDR3 loop is CASSVGGGKEETQYF. In nucleotides, the CDR3 is TGTGCCAGCAGCGTAGGGGGAGGGAAAGAAGAGACCCAGTACTTC.

This sequence joins TRBV18 and TRBJ2-7; TRBD1 might be the D (5 bases). The CDR3 loop spans 13 amino acids. Germline V lookup: CDR1 KGHSH, CDR2 LQKENI. With 6 bases removed from V and 2 bases from J, the gap between germline ends came to 11 bases. CDR3 sequence reads: CASSLEGAYEQYF. The CDR3 DNA is TGTGCCAGCTCGCTAGAAGGGGCCTACGAGCAGTACTTC.

The V gene is TRBV5-5, the J gene TRBJ2-1, with D possibly being TRBD1 (6 bases). Trimming removed 4 bases from V and 5 bases from J, with 13 bases in between. There are 14 residues in the CDR3. Germline-derived CDR1 and CDR2 are SGHKS and YYEKEE (reference sequence). The CDR3 nucleotides read TGTGCCAGCAGCGAGGCAGGGGTTAACAATGAGCAGTTCTTC. Its protein product is CASSEAGVNNEQFF.

J is TRBJ2-7 and V is TRBV28; D is unresolved. Per the germline V gene, CDR1 is MDHEN and CDR2 is SYDVKM. The CDR3 is made up of 13 amino acids. The V and J ends lost 2 bases and 7 bases respectively, with 12 bases between them. CDR3 sequence reads: CASSLMNFREQYF. In nucleotides, the CDR3 is TGTGCCAGCAGTTTAATGAACTTCCGTGAGCAGTACTTC.

Only one count was recorded for this clone. The V and J genes are TRBV19 and TRBJ1-2; a weak D match, TRBD1 (5 bases). The CDR3 has 15 amino acids. The V end lost 1 base, the J end lost 3 bases, and 12 bases lay between the germline ends. Looked up from germline, CDR1 is LNHDA and CDR2 is SQIVND (reference sequence). CDR3 in DNA: TGTGCCAGTAGTATAGCGGCGGGGCCGGACTATGGCTACACCTTC. It is translated as CASSIAAGPDYGYTF. The whole variable domain, filled in from reference TRBV19 and TRBJ1-2, reads DGGITQSPKYLFRKEGQNVTLSCEQNLNHDAMYWYRQDPGQGLRLIYYSQIVNDFQKGDIAEGYSVSREKKESFPLTVTSAQKNPTAFYLCASSIAAGPDYGYTFGSGTRLTVV.

This sequence joins TRBV2 and TRBJ2-4, with D perhaps matching TRBD2 (6 bases). The germline V gene encodes CDR1 SNHLY and CDR2 FYNNEI. There are 16 residues in the CDR3. V lost 3 bases and J lost 0, with 12 bases in between. The CDR3, as DNA: TGTGCCAGCAGTGAGGGGAGGAGGGTAGCCAAAAACATTCAGTACTTC. This codes for CASSEGRRVAKNIQYF.

The rearrangement uses TRBV18 and TRBJ1-5; 7 bases agree with TRBD1. The CDR3 covers 15 residues. Germline lookup yields CDR1 KGHSH and CDR2 LQKENI. With V trimmed by 0 bases and J by 7 bases, 6 bases remained unmatched. CDR3 loop: CASSPPTGVGQPQHF. As DNA, the CDR3 is TGTGCCAGCTCACCACCAACAGGGGTCGGGCAGCCCCAGCATTTT.